The subject of this entry is one T cell receptor (beta chain). Its antigen remains unidentified. The CDR3 has 13 amino acids. The V gene lost 3 bases and the J gene lost 4 bases, with 9 bases spanning the gap. CDR1 is SEHNR and CDR2 is FQNEAQ in the germline V gene (reference sequence). The sample comes from a study of T cells in Graves' hyperthyroidism and ophthalmopathy. RNA transcripts provided the source from which TCR beta CDR3 regions were amplified. Carried out on the TCR CDR3, a first-round RT-PCR used the HTBI primer set. Using its own MiXCR run on the multiplex PCR reads, TCRdb lists one record per CDR3 protein. Of 550,000 to 600,000 distinct CDR3 sequences listed, about 45% were seen once; the top ten hold around 17%. Study-level findings and limits: Blood also carried most thyroid clonotypes expanded above 0.001.

The chain has TRBV7-9 and TRBJ1-2; D may be TRBD1 (5 bases). The sequencing input was peripheral blood or thyroid tissue (not recorded which). The clonotype was recovered from an adult woman with Graves' disease, either hyperthyroidism or ophthalmopathy (not recorded which). CDR3 loop: CASSLGLLYGYTF. The DNA for the CDR3 is TGTGCCAGCAGCTTGGGGCTCCTCTATGGCTACACCTTC.